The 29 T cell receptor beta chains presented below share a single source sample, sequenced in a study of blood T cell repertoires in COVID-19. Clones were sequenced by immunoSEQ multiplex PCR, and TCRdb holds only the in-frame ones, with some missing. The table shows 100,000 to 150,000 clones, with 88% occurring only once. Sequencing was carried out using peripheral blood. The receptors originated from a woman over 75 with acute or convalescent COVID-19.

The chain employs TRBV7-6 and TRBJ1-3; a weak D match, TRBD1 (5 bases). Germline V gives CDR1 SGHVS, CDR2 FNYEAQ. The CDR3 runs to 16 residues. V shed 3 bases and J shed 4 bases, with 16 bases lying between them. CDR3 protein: CASSLMGGTTGNTIYF. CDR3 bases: TGTGCCAGCAGCTTGATGGGGGGTACGACCGGAAACACCATATATTTT.

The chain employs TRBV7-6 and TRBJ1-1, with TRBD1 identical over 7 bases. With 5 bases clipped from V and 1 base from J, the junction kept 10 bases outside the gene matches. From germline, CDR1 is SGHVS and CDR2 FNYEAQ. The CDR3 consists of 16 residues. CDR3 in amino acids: CASSPRQGLRNTEAFF. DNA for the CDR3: TGTGCCAGCAGCCCTCGACAGGGTCTTAGGAACACTGAAGCTTTCTTT. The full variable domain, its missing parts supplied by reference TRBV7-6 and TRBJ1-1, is GAGVSQSPRYKVTKRGQDVALRCDPISGHVSLYWYRQALGQGPEFLTYFNYEAQQDKSGLPNDRFSAERPEGSISTLTIQRTEQRDSAMYRCASSPRQGLRNTEAFFGQGTRLTVV.

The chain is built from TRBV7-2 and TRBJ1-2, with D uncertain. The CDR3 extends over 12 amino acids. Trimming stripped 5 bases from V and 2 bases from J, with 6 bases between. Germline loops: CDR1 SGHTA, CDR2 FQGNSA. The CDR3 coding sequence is TGTGCCAGCAGCCCGTTAAACTATGGCTACACCTTC. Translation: CASSPLNYGYTF.

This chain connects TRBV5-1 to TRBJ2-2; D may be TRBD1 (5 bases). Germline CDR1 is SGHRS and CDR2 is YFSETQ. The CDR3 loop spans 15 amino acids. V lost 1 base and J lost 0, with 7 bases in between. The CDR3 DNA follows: TGCGCCAGCAGCTTGTGGGGCGCGAACACCGGGGAGCTGTTTTTT. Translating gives CASSLWGANTGELFF.

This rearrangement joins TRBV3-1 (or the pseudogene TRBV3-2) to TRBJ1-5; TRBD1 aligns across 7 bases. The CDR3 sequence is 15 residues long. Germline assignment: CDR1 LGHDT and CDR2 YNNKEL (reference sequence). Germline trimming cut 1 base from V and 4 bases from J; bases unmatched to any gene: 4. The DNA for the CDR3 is TGTGCCAGCAGCCAAGGGACAGGTCAAAATCAGCCCCAGCATTTT. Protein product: CASSQGTGQNQPQHF.

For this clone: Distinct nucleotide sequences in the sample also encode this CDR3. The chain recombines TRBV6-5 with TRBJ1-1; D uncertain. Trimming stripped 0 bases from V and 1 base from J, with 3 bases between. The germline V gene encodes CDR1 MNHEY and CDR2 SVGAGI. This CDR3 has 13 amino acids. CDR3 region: CASSYSRNTEAFF. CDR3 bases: TGTGCCAGCAGTTACTCTCGGAACACTGAAGCTTTCTTT.

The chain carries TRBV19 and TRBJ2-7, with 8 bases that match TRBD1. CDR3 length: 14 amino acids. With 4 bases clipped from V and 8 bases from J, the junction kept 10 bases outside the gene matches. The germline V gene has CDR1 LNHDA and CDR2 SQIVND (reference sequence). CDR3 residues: CASSNPGQDVKQYF. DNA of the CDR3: TGTGCCAGTAGTAATCCGGGACAGGACGTCAAGCAGTACTTC.

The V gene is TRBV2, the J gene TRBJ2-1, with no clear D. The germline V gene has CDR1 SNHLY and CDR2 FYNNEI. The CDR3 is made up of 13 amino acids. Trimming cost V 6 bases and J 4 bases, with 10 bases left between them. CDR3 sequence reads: CASRKDSYNEQFF. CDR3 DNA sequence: TGTGCCAGCAGGAAAGACTCGTACAATGAGCAGTTCTTC.

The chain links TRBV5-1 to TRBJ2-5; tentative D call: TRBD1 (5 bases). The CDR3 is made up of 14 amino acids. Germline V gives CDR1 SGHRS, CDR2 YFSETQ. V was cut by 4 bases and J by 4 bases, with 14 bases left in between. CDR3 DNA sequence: TGCGCCAGCAGCGCCCTTGGGGCCGGAGAGACCCAGTACTTC. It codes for CASSALGAGETQYF.

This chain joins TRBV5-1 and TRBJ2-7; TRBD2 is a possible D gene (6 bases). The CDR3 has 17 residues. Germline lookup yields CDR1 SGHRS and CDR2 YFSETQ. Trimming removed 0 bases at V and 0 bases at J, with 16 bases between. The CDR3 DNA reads TGCGCCAGCAGCTTGGTCACCGGGGGAAGGGGCTCCTACGAGCAGTACTTC. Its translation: CASSLVTGGRGSYEQYF.

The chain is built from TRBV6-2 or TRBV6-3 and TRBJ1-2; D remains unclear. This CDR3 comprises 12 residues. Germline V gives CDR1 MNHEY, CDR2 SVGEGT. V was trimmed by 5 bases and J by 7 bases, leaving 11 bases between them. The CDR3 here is CASSGNKRGYTF. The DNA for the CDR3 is TGTGCCAGCAGTGGCAATAAACGTGGCTACACCTTC.

This CDR3 is CASKDSKKSSYNSPLHF. The DNA of the CDR3 is TGTGCCAGCAAGGACAGCAAAAAGAGCTCCTATAATTCACCCCTCCACTTT. J is TRBJ1-6 and V is TRBV2, with a weak D call TRBD1 (6 bases). The CDR3 extends over 17 amino acids. V gave up 7 bases and J gave up 0 bases, with 16 bases separating them. Germline CDR1 and CDR2: SNHLY and FYNNEI.

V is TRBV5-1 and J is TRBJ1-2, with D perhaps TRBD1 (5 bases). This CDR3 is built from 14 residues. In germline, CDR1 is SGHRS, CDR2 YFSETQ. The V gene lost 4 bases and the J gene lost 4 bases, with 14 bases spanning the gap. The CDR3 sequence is CASSPDSPSYGYTF. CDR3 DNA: TGCGCCAGCAGCCCTGACAGCCCTTCCTATGGCTACACCTTC.

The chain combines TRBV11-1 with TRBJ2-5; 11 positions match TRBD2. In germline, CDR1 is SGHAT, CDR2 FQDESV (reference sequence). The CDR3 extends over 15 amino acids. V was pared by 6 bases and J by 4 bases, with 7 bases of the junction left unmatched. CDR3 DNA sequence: TGTGCCAGCAGGCGGGATAGCGGGAGGGCAGAGACCCAGTACTTC. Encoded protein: CASRRDSGRAETQYF.

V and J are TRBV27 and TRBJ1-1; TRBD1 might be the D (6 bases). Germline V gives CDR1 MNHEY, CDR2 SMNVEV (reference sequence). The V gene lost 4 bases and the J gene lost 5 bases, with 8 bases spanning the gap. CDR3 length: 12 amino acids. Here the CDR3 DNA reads TGTGCCAGCAGTTCAACAGGGACTGAAGCTTTCTTT. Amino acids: CASSSTGTEAFF.

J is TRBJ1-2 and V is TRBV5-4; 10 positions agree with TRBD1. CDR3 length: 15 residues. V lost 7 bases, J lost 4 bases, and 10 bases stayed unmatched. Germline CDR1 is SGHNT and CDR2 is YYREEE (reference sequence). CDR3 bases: TGTGCCAGCGCCCGGGACAGGGGAAGGGGCTATGGCTACACCTTC. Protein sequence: CASARDRGRGYGYTF.

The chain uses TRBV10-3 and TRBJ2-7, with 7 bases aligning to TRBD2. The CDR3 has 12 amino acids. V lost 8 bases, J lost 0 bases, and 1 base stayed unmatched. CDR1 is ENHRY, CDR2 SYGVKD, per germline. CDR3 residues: CAIGDYSYEQYF. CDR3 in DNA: TGTGCCATCGGGGACTACTCCTACGAGCAGTACTTC.

CDR3 bases: TGTGCCAGCAGCTTAGGTGCCGGGAGCGGCACAGATACGCAGTATTTT. Its translation is CASSLGAGSGTDTQYF. The chain is built from TRBV7-3 and TRBJ2-3; D is perhaps TRBD2 (6 bases). V was shortened by 2 bases and J by 1 base, with 13 bases between the two germline ends. Germline V lookup: CDR1 SGHTA, CDR2 FQGTGA. This CDR3 is 16 amino acids long.

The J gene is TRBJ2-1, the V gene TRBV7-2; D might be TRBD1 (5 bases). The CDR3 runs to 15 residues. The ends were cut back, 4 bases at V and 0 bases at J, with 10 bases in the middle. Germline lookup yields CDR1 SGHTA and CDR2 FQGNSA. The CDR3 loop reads CASSSQAASYNEQFF. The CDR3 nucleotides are TGTGCCAGCAGCTCACAGGCAGCCTCCTACAATGAGCAGTTCTTC.

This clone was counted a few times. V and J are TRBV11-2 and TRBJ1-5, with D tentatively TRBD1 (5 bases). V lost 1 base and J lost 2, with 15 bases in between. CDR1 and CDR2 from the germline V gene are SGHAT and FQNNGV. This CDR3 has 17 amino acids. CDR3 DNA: TGTGCCAGCAGCTTAGGTCTGGTGGGGGAGGGCAATCAGCCCCAGCATTTT. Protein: CASSLGLVGEGNQPQHF.

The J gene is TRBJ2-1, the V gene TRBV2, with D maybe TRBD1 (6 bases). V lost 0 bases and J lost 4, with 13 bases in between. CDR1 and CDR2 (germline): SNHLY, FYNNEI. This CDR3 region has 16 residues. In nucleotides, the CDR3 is TGTGCCAGCAGTGAAGCAAGAGGGGGAACTTACAATGAGCAGTTCTTC. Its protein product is CASSEARGGTYNEQFF.

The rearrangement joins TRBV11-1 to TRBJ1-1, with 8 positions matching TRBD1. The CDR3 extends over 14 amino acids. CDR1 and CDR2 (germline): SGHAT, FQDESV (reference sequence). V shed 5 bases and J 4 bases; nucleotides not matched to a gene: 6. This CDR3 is CASSPDRDLTEAFF. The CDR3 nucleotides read TGTGCCAGCAGCCCGGACAGGGATCTCACTGAAGCTTTCTTT. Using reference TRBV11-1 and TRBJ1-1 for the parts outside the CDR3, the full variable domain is EAEVAQSPRYKITEKSQAVAFWCDPISGHATLYWYRQILGQGPELLVQFQDESVVDDSQLPKDRFSAERLKGVDSTLKIQPAELGDSAMYLCASSPDRDLTEAFFGQGTRLTVV.

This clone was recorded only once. The CDR3 protein is CSASPLAGGTDTQYF. CDR3 bases: TGCAGTGCTAGTCCTCTAGCGGGAGGCACAGATACGCAGTATTTT. V gene TRBV20-1 combines with J gene TRBJ2-3, with 10 nucleotides matching TRBD2. V shed 3 bases and J 1 base; nucleotides not matched to a gene: 4. The germline gives CDR1 DFQATT, CDR2 SNEGSKA (reference sequence). The CDR3 loop spans 15 amino acids.

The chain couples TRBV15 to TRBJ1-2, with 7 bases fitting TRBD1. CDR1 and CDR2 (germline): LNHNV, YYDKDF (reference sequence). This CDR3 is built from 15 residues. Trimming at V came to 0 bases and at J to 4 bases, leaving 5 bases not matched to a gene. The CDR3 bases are TGTGCCACCAGCAGAGATCCGGGACAGTTCTATGGCTACACCTTC. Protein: CATSRDPGQFYGYTF.

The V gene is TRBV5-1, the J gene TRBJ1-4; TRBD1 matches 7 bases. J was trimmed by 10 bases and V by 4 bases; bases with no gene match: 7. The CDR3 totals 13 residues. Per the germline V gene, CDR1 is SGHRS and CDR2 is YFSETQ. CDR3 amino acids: CASSRLEGAKLFF. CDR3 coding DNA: TGCGCCAGCAGCCGCCTGGAGGGGGCAAAACTGTTTTTT.

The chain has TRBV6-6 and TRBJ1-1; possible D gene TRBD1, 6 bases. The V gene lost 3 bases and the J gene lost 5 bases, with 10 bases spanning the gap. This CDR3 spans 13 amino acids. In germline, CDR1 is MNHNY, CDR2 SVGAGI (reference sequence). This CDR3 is CASSYTGWTEAFF. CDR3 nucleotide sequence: TGTGCCAGCAGTTATACAGGGTGGACTGAAGCTTTCTTT.

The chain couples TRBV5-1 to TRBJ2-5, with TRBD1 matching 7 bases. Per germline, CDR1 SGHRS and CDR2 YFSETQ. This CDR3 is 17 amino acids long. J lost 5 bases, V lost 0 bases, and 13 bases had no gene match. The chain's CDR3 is CASSLGGGVGMVETQYF. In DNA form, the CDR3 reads TGCGCCAGCAGCTTGGGAGGGGGCGTAGGAATGGTGGAGACCCAGTACTTC.

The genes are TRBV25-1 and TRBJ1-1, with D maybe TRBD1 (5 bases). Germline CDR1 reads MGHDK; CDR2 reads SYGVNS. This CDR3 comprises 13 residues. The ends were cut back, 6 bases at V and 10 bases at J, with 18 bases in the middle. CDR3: CASSPDRGNSAFF. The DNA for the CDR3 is TGTGCCAGCAGCCCCGATAGGGGCAATTCAGCTTTCTTT.

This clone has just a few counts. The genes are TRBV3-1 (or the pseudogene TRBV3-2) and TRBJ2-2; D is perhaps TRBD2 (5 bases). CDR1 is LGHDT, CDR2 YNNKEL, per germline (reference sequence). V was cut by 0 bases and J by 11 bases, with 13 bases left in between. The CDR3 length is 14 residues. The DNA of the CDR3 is TGTGCCAGCAGCCAAGATCCGGGTCGGGGAGAGCTGTTTTTT. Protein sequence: CASSQDPGRGELFF.